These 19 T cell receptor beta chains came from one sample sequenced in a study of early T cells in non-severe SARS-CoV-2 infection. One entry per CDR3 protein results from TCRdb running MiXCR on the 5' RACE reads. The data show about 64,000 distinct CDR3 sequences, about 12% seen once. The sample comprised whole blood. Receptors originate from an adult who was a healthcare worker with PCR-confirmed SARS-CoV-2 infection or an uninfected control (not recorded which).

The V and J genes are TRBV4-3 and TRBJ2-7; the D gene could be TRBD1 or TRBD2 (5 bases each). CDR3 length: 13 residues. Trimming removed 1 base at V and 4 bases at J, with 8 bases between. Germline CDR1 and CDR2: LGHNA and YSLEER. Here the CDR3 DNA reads TGCGCCAGCAGCCAAGTGGGGGTGTACGAGCAGTACTTC. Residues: CASSQVGVYEQYF.

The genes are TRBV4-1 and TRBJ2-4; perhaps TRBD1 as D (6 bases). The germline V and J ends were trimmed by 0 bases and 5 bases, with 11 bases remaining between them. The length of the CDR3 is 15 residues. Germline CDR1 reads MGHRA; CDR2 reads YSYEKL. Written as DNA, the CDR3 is TGCGCCAGCAGCCAAGATCAGGGGACCCAAAACATTCAGTACTTC. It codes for CASSQDQGTQNIQYF.

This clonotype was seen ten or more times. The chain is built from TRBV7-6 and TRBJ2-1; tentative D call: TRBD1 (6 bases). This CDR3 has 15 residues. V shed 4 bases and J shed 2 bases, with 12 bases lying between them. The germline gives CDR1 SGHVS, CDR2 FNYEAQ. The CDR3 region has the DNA TGTGCCAGCAGCTCCGGAACAGGGACCTACAATGAGCAGTTCTTC. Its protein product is CASSSGTGTYNEQFF.

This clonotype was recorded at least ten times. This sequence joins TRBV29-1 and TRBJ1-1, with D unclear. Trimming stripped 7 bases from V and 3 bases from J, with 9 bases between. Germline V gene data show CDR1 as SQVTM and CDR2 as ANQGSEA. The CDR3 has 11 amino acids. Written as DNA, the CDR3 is TGCAGCGCCCGAGTTGACACTGAAGCTTTCTTT. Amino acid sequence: CSARVDTEAFF.

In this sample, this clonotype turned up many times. The CDR3 reads CASRGPGSTDTQYF. As DNA, the CDR3 is TGCGCCAGCCGGGGACCGGGCAGCACAGATACGCAGTATTTT. V and J are TRBV5-1 and TRBJ2-3; TRBD1 or TRBD2 may be the D gene (5 bases each). CDR3 size: 14 residues. Germline loops: CDR1 SGHRS, CDR2 YFSETQ. V dropped 7 bases and J dropped 0 bases, with 12 bases sitting between them.

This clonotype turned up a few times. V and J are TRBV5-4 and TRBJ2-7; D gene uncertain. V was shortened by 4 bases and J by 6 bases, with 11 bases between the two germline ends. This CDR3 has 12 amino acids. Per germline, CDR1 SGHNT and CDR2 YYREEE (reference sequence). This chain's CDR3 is CASSNPGTEQYF. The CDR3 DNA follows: TGTGCCAGCAGCAACCCCGGCACCGAGCAGTACTTC.

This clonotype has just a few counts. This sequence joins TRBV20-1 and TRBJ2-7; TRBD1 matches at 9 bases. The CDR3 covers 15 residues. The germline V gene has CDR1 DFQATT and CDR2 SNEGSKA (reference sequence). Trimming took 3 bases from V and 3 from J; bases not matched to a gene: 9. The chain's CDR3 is CSASELGQGFYEQYF. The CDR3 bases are TGCAGTGCTAGTGAGTTGGGACAGGGTTTCTACGAGCAGTACTTC.

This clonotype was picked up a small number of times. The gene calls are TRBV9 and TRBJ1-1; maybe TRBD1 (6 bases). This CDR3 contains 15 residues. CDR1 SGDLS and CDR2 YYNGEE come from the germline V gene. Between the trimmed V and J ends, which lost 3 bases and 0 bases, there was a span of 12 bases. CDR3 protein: CASSAGQPMNTEAFF. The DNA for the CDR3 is TGTGCCAGCAGCGCCGGACAGCCGATGAACACTGAAGCTTTCTTT. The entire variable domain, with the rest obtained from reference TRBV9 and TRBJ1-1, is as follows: DSGVTQTPKHLITATGQRVTLRCSPRSGDLSVYWYQQSLDQGLQFLIQYYNGEERAKGNILERFSAQQFPDLHSELNLSSLELGDSALYFCASSAGQPMNTEAFFGQGTRLTVV.

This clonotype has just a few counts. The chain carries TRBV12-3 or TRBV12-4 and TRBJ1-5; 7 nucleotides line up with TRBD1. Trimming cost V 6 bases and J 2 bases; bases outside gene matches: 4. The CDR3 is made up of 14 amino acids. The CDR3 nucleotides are TGTGCCAGCAGCCAAACAGGGGGCAATCAGCCCCAGCATTTT. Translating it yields CASSQTGGNQPQHF.

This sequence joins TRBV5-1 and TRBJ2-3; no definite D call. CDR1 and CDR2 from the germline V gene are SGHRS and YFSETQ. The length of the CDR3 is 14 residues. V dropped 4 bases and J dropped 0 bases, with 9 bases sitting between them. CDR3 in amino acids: CASSPTGSTDTQYF. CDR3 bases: TGCGCCAGCAGCCCGACTGGTAGCACAGATACGCAGTATTTT.

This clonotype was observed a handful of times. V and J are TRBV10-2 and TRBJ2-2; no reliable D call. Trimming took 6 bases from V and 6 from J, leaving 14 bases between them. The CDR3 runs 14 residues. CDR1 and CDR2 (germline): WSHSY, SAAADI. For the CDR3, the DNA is TGCGCCAGCAGGGATAATATGGACGCCGGGGAGCTGTTTTTT. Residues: CASRDNMDAGELFF.

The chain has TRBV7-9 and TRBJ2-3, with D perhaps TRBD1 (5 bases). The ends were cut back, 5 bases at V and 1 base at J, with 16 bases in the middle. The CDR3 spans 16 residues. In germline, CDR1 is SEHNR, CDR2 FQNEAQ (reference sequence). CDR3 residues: CASSLATELGTDTQYF. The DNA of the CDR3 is TGTGCCAGCAGCCTCGCGACAGAGCTCGGCACAGATACGCAGTATTTT.

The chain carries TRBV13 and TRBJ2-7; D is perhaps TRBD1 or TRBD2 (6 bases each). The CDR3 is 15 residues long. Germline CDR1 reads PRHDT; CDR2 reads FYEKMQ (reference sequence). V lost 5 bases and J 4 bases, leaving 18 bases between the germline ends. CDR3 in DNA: TGTGCCAGCAGCCCCAAGGGGGGAGGTCAGTACGAGCAGTACTTC. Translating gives CASSPKGGGQYEQYF. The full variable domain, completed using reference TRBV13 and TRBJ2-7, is AAGVIQSPRHLIKEKRETATLKCYPIPRHDTVYWYQQGPGQDPQFLISFYEKMQSDKGSIPDRFSAQQFSDYHSELNMSSLELGDSALYFCASSPKGGGQYEQYFGPGTRLTVT.

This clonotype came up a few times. The CDR3 loop is CASSGPQGFFGTDTQYF. CDR3 bases: TGTGCCAGCAGTGGCCCACAGGGGTTTTTTGGCACAGATACGCAGTATTTT. V gene TRBV12-3 or TRBV12-4 combines with J gene TRBJ2-3; TRBD1 matches at 7 bases. CDR3 length: 17 amino acids. J lost 1 base, V lost 5 bases, and 12 bases had no gene match.

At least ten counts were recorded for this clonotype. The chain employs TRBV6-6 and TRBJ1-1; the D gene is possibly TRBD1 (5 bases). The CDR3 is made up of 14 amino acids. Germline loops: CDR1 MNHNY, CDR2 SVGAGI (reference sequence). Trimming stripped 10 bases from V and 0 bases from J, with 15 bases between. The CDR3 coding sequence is TGTGCCACCTCCCGGCAGGGACTGAACACTGAAGCTTTCTTT. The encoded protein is CATSRQGLNTEAFF.

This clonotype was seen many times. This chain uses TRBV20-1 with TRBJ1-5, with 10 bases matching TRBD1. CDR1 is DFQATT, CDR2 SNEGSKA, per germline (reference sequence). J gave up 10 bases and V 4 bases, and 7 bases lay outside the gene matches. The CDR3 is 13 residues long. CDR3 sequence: CSAIGTGANPQHF. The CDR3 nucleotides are TGCAGTGCTATAGGGACAGGGGCGAATCCCCAGCATTTT.

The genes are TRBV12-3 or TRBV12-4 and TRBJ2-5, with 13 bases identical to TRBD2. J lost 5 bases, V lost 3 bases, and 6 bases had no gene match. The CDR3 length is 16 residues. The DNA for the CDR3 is TGTGCCAGCAGTTTCCGGACTAGCGGGGGAGACGAGACCCAGTACTTC. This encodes CASSFRTSGGDETQYF.

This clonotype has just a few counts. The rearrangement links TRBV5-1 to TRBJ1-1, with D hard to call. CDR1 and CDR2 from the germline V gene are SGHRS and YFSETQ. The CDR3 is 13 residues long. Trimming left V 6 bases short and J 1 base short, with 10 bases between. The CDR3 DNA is TGCGCCAGCACCAGCCTCGGGAACACTGAAGCTTTCTTT. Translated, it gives CASTSLGNTEAFF.

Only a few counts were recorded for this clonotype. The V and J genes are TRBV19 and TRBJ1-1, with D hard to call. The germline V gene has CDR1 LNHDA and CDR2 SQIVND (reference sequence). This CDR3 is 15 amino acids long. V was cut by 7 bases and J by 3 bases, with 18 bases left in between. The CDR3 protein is CASTPPGGAHTEAFF. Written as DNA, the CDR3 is TGTGCCAGTACTCCCCCGGGAGGCGCGCACACTGAAGCTTTCTTT.